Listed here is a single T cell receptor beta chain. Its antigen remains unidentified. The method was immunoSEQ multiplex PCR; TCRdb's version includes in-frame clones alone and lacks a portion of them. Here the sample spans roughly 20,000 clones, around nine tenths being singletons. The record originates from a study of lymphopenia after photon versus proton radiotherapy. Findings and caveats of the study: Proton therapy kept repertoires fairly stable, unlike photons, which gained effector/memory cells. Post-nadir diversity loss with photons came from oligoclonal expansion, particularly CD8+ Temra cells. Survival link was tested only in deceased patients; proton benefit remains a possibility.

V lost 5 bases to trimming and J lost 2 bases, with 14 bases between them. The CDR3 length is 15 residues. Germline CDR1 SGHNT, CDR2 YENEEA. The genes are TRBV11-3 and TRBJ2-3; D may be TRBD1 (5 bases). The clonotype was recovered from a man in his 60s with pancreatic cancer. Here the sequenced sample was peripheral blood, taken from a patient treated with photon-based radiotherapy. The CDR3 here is CASSPQGISTDTQYF. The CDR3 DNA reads TGTGCCAGCAGCCCCCAGGGAATATCCACAGATACGCAGTATTTT. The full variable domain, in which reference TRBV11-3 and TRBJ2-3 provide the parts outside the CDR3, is EAGVVQSPRYKIIEKKQPVAFWCNPISGHNTLYWYLQNLGQGPELLIRYENEEAVDDSQLPKDRFSAERLKGVDSTLKIQPAELGDSAVYLCASSPQGISTDTQYFGPGTRLTVL.